The 17 T cell receptor beta chains listed next were all sequenced from one sample in a study of T-cell memory formation after mild COVID-19. TCRdb re-analysed the 5' RACE reads in MiXCR, keeping a single row per CDR3 protein. The data show about 140,000 distinct CDR3 sequences, less than 25% seen once. Sequenced material: PBMCs or a T cell subset sorted from them (not recorded which). Every receptor here comes from an adult woman who had mild COVID-19 (a few samples of this study predate the infection). Cell type and time point are not known.

This clonotype was counted a few times. The V call is TRBV2, the J call TRBJ2-3, with 8 positions matching TRBD2. The germline CDR1 and CDR2 sequences are SNHLY and FYNNEI. The trim removed 1 base at V and 11 bases at J, leaving 20 bases unmatched. CDR3 length: 18 amino acids. CDR3 bases: TGTGCCAGCAGTGAAGGGGGGAGACACCGCGGGGGGCCCGGCGTGCAGTATTTT. Its translation: CASSEGGRHRGGPGVQYF.

The rearrangement joins TRBV10-3 to TRBJ2-5; unclear D gene. CDR1 and CDR2 from the germline V gene are ENHRY and SYGVKD. V lost 4 bases to trimming and J lost 2 bases, with 11 bases between them. CDR3 size: 14 residues. The CDR3, as DNA: TGTGCCATCAGTGGGACGGACCGTCAAGAGACCCAGTACTTC. It is translated as CAISGTDRQETQYF.

The chain recombines TRBV27 with TRBJ1-2; D may be TRBD1 (5 bases). Germline CDR1 MNHEY, CDR2 SMNVEV (reference sequence). The CDR3 is 15 residues long. V shed 1 base and J shed 6 bases, with 15 bases lying between them. Here the CDR3 reads CASSLFSGAGDGYTF. Here the CDR3 DNA reads TGTGCCAGCAGTTTATTTTCCGGGGCGGGGGATGGCTACACCTTC.

This clonotype was seen only a few times. J is TRBJ1-1 and V is TRBV4-2; D unresolved. From germline, CDR1 is LGHNA and CDR2 YNFKEQ. The CDR3 length is 16 residues. V was trimmed by 0 bases and J by 2 bases, leaving 13 bases between them. Written as DNA, the CDR3 is TGTGCCAGCAGCCAAGAATTCGCTAGATTCAACACTGAAGCTTTCTTT. This sequence encodes CASSQEFARFNTEAFF.

The genes are TRBV27 and TRBJ2-7; D is unclear. Trimming took off 4 bases at V and 1 base at J, with 5 bases between the two ends. The CDR3 covers 12 residues. CDR1 and CDR2 (germline): MNHEY, SMNVEV (reference sequence). Written as DNA, the CDR3 is TGTGCCAGCAGTTACGTATCCTACGAGCAGTACTTC. Protein: CASSYVSYEQYF.

The V and J genes are TRBV12-3 or TRBV12-4 and TRBJ1-2; D unresolved. The CDR3 sequence is 13 residues long. The V end lost 4 bases, the J end lost 4 bases, and 10 bases lay between the germline ends. The CDR3 is CASSSSPRYGYTF. In DNA, the CDR3 is TGTGCCAGCAGTTCCTCCCCCCGCTATGGCTACACCTTC.

The CDR3 reads CASTSGGAFF. CDR3 in DNA: TGTGCCAGCACCTCGGGGGGGGCTTTCTTT. V is TRBV2 and J is TRBJ1-1; TRBD1 might be the D (5 bases). V lost 7 bases and J 11 bases, leaving 11 bases between the germline ends. The germline V gene has CDR1 SNHLY and CDR2 FYNNEI. The length of the CDR3 is 10 residues.

The V call is TRBV7-9, the J call TRBJ2-5, with D perhaps matching TRBD1 (6 bases). V lost 5 bases to trimming and J lost 0 bases, with 10 bases between them. Germline CDR1 and CDR2: SEHNR and FQNEAQ (reference sequence). This CDR3 spans 14 amino acids. CDR3 loop: CASSNRDDQETQYF. CDR3 DNA: TGTGCCAGCAGCAACAGGGATGACCAAGAGACCCAGTACTTC.

This clonotype appeared a few times. The genes are TRBV5-1 and TRBJ2-7, with TRBD2 matching over 9 bases. Germline V CDR1 and CDR2: SGHRS, YFSETQ. The length of the CDR3 is 16 residues. Trimming took 0 bases from V and 0 from J; bases not matched to a gene: 4. The CDR3 region has the DNA TGCGCCAGCAGCTTGGCTAGCGGGGCCAGCTCCTACGAGCAGTACTTC. It translates to CASSLASGASSYEQYF.

In its sample, this clonotype was seen a few times. This chain uses TRBV7-9 with TRBJ2-5; D is ambiguous. The CDR3 is made up of 17 amino acids. Germline V gene lookup returns CDR1 SEHNR and CDR2 FQNEAQ (reference sequence). The V end lost 5 bases, the J end lost 5 bases, and 24 bases lay between the germline ends. The CDR3 sequence: CASSPPHLGFEEETQYF. The CDR3, as DNA: TGTGCCAGCAGCCCGCCCCATTTGGGATTTGAGGAGGAGACCCAGTACTTC.

V and J are TRBV20-1 and TRBJ2-7; weak D call: TRBD2 (5 bases). The CDR3 length is 15 residues. V was shortened by 3 bases and J by 1 base, with 16 bases between the two germline ends. The germline gives CDR1 DFQATT, CDR2 SNEGSKA (reference sequence). The CDR3 coding sequence is TGCAGTGCTAGGGTACTAGGCCCGGCTTCCTACGAGCAGTACTTC. Translation gives CSARVLGPASYEQYF.

A few counts support this clonotype. This chain links TRBV29-1 with TRBJ2-2; D is undetermined. The germline V gene has CDR1 SQVTM and CDR2 ANQGSEA. Trimming removed 0 bases at V and 7 bases at J, with 9 bases between. The CDR3 runs to 13 residues. The CDR3 region is CSVEESEVGELFF. CDR3 DNA: TGCAGCGTTGAAGAGTCAGAGGTCGGGGAGCTGTTTTTT.

This chain links TRBV5-1 with TRBJ2-1; 16 bases match TRBD2. The CDR3 loop spans 16 amino acids. The germline V gene has CDR1 SGHRS and CDR2 YFSETQ. The V gene end was trimmed by 4 bases and the J gene end by 11 bases; junction bases not matched to a gene: 9. In DNA, the CDR3 is TGCGCCAGCAGCCCAGGGACTAGCGGGAGGGAAACCCAGCAGTTCTTC. This sequence encodes CASSPGTSGRETQQFF.

This chain links TRBV24-1 with TRBJ2-7; D possibly corresponds to TRBD1 (6 bases). Germline CDR1 reads KGHDR; CDR2 reads SFDVKD. The V end was cut by 4 bases, the J end by 6 bases, with 18 bases between. The CDR3 is 15 residues long. The CDR3 region is CATSDSGATGIEQYF. CDR3 nucleotide sequence: TGTGCCACCAGTGACTCCGGCGCAACAGGGATCGAGCAGTACTTC.

The chain has TRBV6-6 and TRBJ1-1; no clear D gene. The CDR3 is 13 amino acids. Germline CDR1 reads MNHNY; CDR2 reads SVGAGI (reference sequence). Trimming removed 2 bases from V and 4 bases from J, with 8 bases in between. This CDR3 is CASSYAGGTEAFF. For the CDR3, the DNA is TGTGCCAGCAGTTACGCCGGAGGCACTGAAGCTTTCTTT.

In its sample, this clonotype was seen many times. V is TRBV7-9 and J is TRBJ2-7; 7 nucleotides align to TRBD2. V lost 3 bases and J lost 2; bases outside the gene matches: 7. The CDR3 sequence is 15 residues long. Per germline, CDR1 SEHNR and CDR2 FQNEAQ (reference sequence). The CDR3 bases are TGTGCCAGCAGCTTGGATCCTAGCGGAACCTACGAGCAGTACTTC. It encodes CASSLDPSGTYEQYF.

This clonotype was detected only a few times. One end of the junction varies from germline; a read error may be responsible. The genes are TRBV2 and TRBJ2-5; D perhaps matches TRBD1 (6 bases). This CDR3 region has 13 residues. The germline V gene has CDR1 SNHLY and CDR2 FYNNEI. The CDR3 loop reads CGRDTGAGDRPHF. The CDR3 bases are TGTGGCAGAGATACCGGCGCGGGCGACAGGCCACACTTC.